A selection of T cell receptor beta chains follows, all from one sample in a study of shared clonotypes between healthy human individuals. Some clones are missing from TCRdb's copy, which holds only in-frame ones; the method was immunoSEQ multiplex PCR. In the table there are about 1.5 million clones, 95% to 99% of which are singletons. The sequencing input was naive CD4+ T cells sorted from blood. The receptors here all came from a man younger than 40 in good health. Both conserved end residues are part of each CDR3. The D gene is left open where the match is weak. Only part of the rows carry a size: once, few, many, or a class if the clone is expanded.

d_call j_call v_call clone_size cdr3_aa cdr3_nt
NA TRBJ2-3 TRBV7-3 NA CASSLAHTDTQYF TGTGCCAGCAGCTTAGCCCACACAGATACGCAGTATTTT
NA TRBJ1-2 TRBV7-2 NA CASSLRQTKYGYTF TGTGCCAGCAGCTTAAGACAGACCAAATATGGCTACACCTTC
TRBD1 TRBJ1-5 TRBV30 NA CAWSQTGWAQPQHF TGTGCCTGGAGTCAGACAGGGTGGGCTCAGCCCCAGCATTTT
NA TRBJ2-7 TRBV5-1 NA CASSIQESVRYEQYF TGCGCCAGCAGCATACAGGAATCCGTCCGTTACGAGCAGTACTTC
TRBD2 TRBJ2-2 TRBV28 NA CASSLGLAGGLGELFF TGTGCCAGCAGTTTGGGACTAGCGGGAGGTCTCGGGGAGCTGTTTTTT
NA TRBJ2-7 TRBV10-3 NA CAISGVSKEQYF TGTGCCATCAGTGGTGTGTCGAAGGAGCAGTACTTC
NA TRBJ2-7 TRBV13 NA CASSLQGLYEQYF TGTGCCAGCAGCCTACAGGGCCTCTACGAGCAGTACTTC
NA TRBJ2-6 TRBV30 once CAWRDSGANVLTF TGTGCTTGGCGGGACTCTGGGGCCAACGTCCTGACTTTC
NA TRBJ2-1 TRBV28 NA CASSFSSGNEQFF TGTGCCAGCAGTTTTAGTTCGGGGAATGAGCAGTTCTTC
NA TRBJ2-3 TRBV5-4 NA CASSSTGTSTDTQYF TGTGCCAGCAGCTCAACCGGGACAAGCACAGATACGCAGTATTTT
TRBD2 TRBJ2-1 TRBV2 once CASSGLAGRNEQFF TGTGCCAGCAGTGGGCTAGCGGGAAGGAATGAGCAGTTCTTC
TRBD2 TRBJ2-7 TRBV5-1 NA CASSGTSGYEQYF TGCGCCAGTAGCGGGACTAGCGGCTACGAGCAGTACTTC
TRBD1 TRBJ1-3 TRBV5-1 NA CASSGQGDSGNTIYF TGCGCCAGCAGTGGACAGGGGGACTCTGGAAACACCATATATTTT
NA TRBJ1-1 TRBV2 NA CASGKQVMNTEAFF TGTGCCAGCGGGAAACAGGTAATGAACACTGAAGCTTTCTTT
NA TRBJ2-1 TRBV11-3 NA CASSLDGMGEQFF TGTGCCAGCAGCTTAGACGGGATGGGTGAGCAGTTCTTC
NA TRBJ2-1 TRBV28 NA CASSLPGSRENEQFF TGTGCCAGCAGCCTGCCCGGGAGCCGGGAAAATGAGCAGTTCTTC
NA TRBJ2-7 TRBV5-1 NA CASTPDAFTLQGPIYEQYF TGCGCCAGCACCCCAGACGCTTTTACCCTACAGGGCCCCATCTACGAGCAGTACTTC
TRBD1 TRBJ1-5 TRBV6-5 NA CASSGQAHQPQHF TGTGCCAGCAGTGGACAGGCCCATCAGCCCCAGCATTTT
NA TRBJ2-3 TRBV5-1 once CASSPPLYEGADTQYF TGCGCCAGCAGCCCACCCTTGTATGAGGGTGCAGATACGCAGTATTTT
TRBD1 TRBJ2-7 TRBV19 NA CASSTRDRPREQYF TGTGCCAGTAGTACCCGGGACAGACCACGCGAGCAGTACTTC
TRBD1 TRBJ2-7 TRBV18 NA CASSPSTGTGGQEQYF TGTGCCAGCTCACCGTCGACCGGGACAGGGGGCCAGGAGCAGTACTTC
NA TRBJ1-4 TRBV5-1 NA CASRSTGTDNEKLFF TGCGCCAGCCGTTCCACAGGGACCGATAATGAAAAACTGTTTTTT